This TCR beta chain was sequenced for a study of cytomegalovirus exposure and HLA in healthy donors. Trimming removed 5 bases from V and 6 bases from J, with 14 bases in between. Germline V gene sequence: CDR1 SEHNR, CDR2 FQNEAQ (reference sequence). The CDR3 length is 14 residues. This clone was found a few times. The primer mix had 60 Vbeta and 13 Jbeta primers. Generated by immunoSEQ multiplex PCR, the TCRdb table keeps only in-frame clones and is missing some. In the table there are tens of thousands of clones, 70% to 75% of which are singletons. The origin of this receptor is a man aged 30-40 years in good health and CMV-seronegative. The rearrangement joins TRBV7-9 to TRBJ1-5; the D gene is possibly TRBD1 (6 bases). Sequencing was done on a sample of PBMCs. CDR3 in amino acids: CASSGVQGGQPQHF. The DNA for the CDR3 is TGTGCCAGCAGCGGAGTACAGGGCGGTCAGCCCCAGCATTTT.